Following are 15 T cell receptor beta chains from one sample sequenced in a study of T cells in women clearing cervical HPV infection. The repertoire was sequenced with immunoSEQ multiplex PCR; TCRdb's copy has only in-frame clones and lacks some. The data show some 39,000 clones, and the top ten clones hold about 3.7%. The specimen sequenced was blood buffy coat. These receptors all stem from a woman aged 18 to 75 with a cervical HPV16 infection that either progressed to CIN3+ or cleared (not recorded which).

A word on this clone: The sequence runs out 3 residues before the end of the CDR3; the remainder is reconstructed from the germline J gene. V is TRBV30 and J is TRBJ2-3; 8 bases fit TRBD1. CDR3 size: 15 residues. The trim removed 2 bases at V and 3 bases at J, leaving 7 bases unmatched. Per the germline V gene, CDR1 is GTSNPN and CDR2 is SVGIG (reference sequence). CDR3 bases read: TGTGCCTGGAGTTCCCATGGACAGGGAACAGATACG. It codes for CAWSSHGQGTDT. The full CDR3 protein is CAWSSHGQGTDTQYF.

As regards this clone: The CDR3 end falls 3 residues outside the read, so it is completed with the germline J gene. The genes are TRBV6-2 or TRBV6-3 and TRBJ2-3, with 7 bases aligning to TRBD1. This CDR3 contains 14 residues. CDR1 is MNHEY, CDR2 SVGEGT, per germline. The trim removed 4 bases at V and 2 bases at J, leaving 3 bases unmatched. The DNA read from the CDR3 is TGTGCCAGCAGTTCCGGACAGGCCACAGATACG. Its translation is CASSSGQATDT. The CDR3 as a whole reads CASSSGQATDTQYF.

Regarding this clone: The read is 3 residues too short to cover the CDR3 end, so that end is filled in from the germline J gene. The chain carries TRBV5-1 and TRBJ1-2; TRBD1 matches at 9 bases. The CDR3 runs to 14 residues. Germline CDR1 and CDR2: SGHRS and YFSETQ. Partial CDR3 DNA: TGCGCCAGCAGCCAGGGGACAGGGTATTTCGGC. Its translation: CASSQGTGYFG. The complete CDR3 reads CASSQGTGYFGYTF.

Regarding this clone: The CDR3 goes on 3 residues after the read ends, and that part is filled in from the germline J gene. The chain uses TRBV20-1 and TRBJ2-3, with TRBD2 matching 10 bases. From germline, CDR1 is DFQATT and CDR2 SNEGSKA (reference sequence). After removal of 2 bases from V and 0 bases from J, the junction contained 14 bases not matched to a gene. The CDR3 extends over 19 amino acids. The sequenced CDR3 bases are TGCAGTGCTAGACCACGAGGAAAAACTAGCGGGATCAGCACAGATACG. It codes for CSARPRGKTSGISTDT. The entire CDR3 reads CSARPRGKTSGISTDTQYF.

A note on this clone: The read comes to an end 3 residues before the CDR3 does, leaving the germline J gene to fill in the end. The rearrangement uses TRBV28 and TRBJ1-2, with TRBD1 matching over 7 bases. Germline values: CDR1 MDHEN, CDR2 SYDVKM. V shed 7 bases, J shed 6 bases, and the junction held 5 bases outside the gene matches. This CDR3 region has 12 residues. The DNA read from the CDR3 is TGTGCCAGCACAACAGGGGCGCATGGC. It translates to CASTTGAHG. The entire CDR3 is CASTTGAHGYTF.

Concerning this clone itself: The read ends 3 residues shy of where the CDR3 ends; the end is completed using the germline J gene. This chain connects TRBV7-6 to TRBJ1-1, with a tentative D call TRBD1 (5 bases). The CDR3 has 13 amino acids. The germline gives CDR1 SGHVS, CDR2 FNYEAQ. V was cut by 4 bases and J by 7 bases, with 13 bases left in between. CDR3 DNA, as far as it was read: TGTGCCAGCAGCTCCGAAGGACATGATGAA. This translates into CASSSEGHDE. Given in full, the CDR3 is CASSSEGHDEAFF. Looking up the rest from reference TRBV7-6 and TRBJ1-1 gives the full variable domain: GAGVSQSPRYKVTKRGQDVALRCDPISGHVSLYWYRQALGQGPEFLTYFNYEAQQDKSGLPNDRFSAERPEGSISTLTIQRTEQRDSAMYRCASSSEGHDEAFFGQGTRLTVV.

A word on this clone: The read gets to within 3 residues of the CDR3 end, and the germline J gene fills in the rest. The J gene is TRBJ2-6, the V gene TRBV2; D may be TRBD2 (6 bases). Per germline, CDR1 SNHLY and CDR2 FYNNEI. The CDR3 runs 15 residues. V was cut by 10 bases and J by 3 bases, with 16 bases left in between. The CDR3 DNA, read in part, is TGTGCCACCGGAGGGGCCGGAGGTGGGGCCAACGTC. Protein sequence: CATGGAGGGANV. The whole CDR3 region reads CATGGAGGGANVLTF.

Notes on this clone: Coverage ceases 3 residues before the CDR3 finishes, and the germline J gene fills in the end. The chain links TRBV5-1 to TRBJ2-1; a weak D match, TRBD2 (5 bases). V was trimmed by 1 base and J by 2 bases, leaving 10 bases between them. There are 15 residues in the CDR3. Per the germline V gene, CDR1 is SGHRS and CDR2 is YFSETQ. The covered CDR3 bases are TGCGCCAGCAGCTTGCGTCTAGCTACCTACAATGAG. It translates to CASSLRLATYNE. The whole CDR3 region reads CASSLRLATYNEQFF.

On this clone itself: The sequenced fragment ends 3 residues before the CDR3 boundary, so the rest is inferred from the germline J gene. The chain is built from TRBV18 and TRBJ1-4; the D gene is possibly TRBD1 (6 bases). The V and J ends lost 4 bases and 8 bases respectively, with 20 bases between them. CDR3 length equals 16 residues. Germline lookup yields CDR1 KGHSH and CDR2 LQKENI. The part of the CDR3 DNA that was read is TGTGCCAGCTCACACAGGACAGTCGGAGAAAAGGAAAAA. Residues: CASSHRTVGEKEK. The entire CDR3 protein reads CASSHRTVGEKEKLFF.

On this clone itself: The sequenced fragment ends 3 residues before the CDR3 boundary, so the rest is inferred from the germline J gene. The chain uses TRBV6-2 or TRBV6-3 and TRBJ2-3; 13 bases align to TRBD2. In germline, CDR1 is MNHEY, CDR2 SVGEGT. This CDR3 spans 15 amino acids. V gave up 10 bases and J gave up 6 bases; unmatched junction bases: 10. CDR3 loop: CATGLAGDGGDTQYF. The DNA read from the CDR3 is TGTGCCACCGGACTAGCGGGGGATGGGGGCGATACG.

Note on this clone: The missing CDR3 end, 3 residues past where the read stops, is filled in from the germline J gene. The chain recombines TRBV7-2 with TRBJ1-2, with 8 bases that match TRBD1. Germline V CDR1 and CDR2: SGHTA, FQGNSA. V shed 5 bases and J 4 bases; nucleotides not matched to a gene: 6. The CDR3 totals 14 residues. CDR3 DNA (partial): TGTGCCAGCAGCCCCCGACAGGGGACCTATGGC. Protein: CASSPRQGTYG. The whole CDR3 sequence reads CASSPRQGTYGYTF.

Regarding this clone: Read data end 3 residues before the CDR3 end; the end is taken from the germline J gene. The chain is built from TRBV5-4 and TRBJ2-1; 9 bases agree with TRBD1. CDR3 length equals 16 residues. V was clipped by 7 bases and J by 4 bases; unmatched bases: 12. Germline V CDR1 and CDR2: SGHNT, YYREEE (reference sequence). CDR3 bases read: TGTGCCAGCCGACAGGGGGGGCAACCGACTTACAATGAG. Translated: CASRQGGQPTYNE. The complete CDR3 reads CASRQGGQPTYNEQFF.

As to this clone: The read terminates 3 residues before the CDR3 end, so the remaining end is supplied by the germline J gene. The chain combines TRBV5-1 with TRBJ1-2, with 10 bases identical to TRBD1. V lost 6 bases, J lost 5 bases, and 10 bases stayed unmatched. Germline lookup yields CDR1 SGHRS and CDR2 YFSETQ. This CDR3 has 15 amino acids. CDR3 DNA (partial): TGCGCCAGCATCGGAGGGACAGGGGACCATTATGGC. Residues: CASIGGTGDHYG. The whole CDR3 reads CASIGGTGDHYGYTF.

The CDR3 DNA, read in part, is TGTGCCAGCAGTGAAGTTCCGGTTGAGTCCGGTACCTCTAACTATGGC. Translation: CASSEVPVESGTSNYG. The CDR3 in full is CASSEVPVESGTSNYGYTF. This chain joins TRBV6-1 and TRBJ1-2; D call uncertain. Read data end 3 residues before the CDR3 end; the end is taken from the germline J gene. The germline CDR1 and CDR2 sequences are MNHNS and SASEGT. The germline V and J ends were trimmed by 1 base and 0 bases, with 21 bases remaining between them. This CDR3 has 19 amino acids.

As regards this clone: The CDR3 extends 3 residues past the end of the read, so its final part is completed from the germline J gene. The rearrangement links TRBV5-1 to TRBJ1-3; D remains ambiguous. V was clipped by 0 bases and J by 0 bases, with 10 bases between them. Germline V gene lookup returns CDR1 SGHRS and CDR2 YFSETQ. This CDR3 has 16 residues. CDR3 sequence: CASSLAWAGSGNTIYF. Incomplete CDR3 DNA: TGCGCCAGCAGCTTGGCCTGGGCCGGCTCTGGAAACACC.